This paragraph covers one TCR beta chain sequence. The antigen is unknown. The sample is drawn from a study of CD8 T cells in Susac syndrome. Findings and caveats of the study: Individuals included in the TCR sequencing and HLA analysis were acknowledged by the study to be relatively few in number.

Sequencing of TCR beta, carried out with a high-throughput approach, was applied to CD8+ and CD4+ T cells from the blood. Bulk CD8+ and CD4+ cells came from magnetic negative isolation; CD8+ TEMRA by FACS. After extraction with the RNeasy kit, about 0.5 to 1 ug of the RNA was reverse transcribed using random hexamers. Amplification of TCR beta CDR3 across 54 Vbeta and 13 Jbeta was performed with immunoSEQ multiplex PCR. MiXCR was run by TCRdb on the immunoSEQ multiplex PCR reads, yielding one entry per CDR3 protein. The sample carries a few hundred thousand distinct CDR3 sequences, roughly 85% recorded once. The source material was CD8+ T cells from PBMCs. The TCR was taken from a human donor with multiple sclerosis.

The CDR3 DNA reads TGCAGCGTTGAGGGGGGGGAGGAGGGCCCAGATACGCAGTATTTT. Amino acid sequence: CSVEGGEEGPDTQYF. This chain connects TRBV29-1 to TRBJ2-3, with 7 bases lining up with TRBD2. The CDR3 is made up of 15 amino acids. The V gene's germline CDR1 is SQVTM and CDR2 ANQGSEA. V was pared by 3 bases and J by 4 bases, with 10 bases of the junction left unmatched.